The entry below gives a single T cell receptor beta chain sequence along with its context. As yet, its antigen is unknown. TCRdb used MiXCR to reprocess the 5' RACE reads, holding one entry per CDR3 protein. The sample consists of approximately 510,000 distinct CDR3 sequences, around a fifth of them appearing once. CDR3 length: 13 residues. V gave up 10 bases and J gave up 6 bases; unmatched junction bases: 6. This sample was included in a study of T cells after yellow fever vaccination. Study observations and caveats: Repertoires sorted by FACS could include abundant clonotypes that are contaminants from the bulk population. Clones that expanded after primary vaccination mostly reappeared after the booster (less than 98% CD4, 88% CD8). Of the clonotypes, a small share occurred in both CD4 and CD8 compartments.

The TCR sequence derives from a man aged 18 to 30 who received the YFV17D yellow fever vaccine. The J gene is TRBJ2-2, the V gene TRBV12-3 or TRBV12-4, with 9 nucleotides matching TRBD2. The sequenced sample was PBMCs, obtained approximately 22 days after the first yellow fever vaccination. CDR3 loop: CATRGTSPGELFF. CDR3 nucleotide sequence: TGTGCCACCCGAGGGACTAGCCCCGGGGAGCTGTTTTTT.